This T cell receptor beta chain is from a study of blood T cell repertoires in COVID-19. Germline V CDR1 and CDR2: SEHNR, FQNEAQ (reference sequence). The CDR3 covers 17 residues. The ends were cut back, 3 bases at V and 4 bases at J, with 19 bases in the middle. Profiled with immunoSEQ multiplex PCR; TCRdb holds only in-frame clones, not every one. Among 180,000 or so clones listed, around 86% were seen once. This rearrangement joins TRBV7-9 to TRBJ2-1; perhaps TRBD2 as D (6 bases). Specimen: peripheral blood. This receptor was identified in an elderly woman in a cohort sampled during active or convalescent COVID-19. CDR3: CASSLLPRDWGYNEQFF. The CDR3 DNA is TGTGCCAGCAGCTTGCTCCCCCGGGACTGGGGATACAATGAGCAGTTCTTC.